These 18 T cell receptor beta chains share one sample of origin, sequenced in a study of blood T cell repertoires in COVID-19. This table comes from immunoSEQ multiplex PCR, and its TCRdb copy is limited to in-frame clones, with some not included. The sample yields more than 200,000 clones, roughly 87% seen once. Specimen: PBMCs or T cells enriched from blood (not recorded which). These receptors came from a woman aged 30 to 39 with acute COVID-19.

J is TRBJ1-6 and V is TRBV5-6; D is unresolved. The CDR3 is 17 amino acids. CDR1 and CDR2 (germline): SGHDT, YYEEEE. The V gene lost 0 bases and the J gene lost 1 base, with 11 bases spanning the gap. Here the CDR3 reads CASSLVNRGSYNSPLHF. The CDR3 DNA reads TGTGCCAGCAGCTTGGTAAACCGGGGTTCCTATAATTCACCCCTCCACTTT.

The rearrangement uses TRBV5-1 and TRBJ2-7, with TRBD2 as a possible D gene (5 bases). The CDR3 is 14 residues long. V was pared by 2 bases and J by 0 bases, with 9 bases between. Germline lookup yields CDR1 SGHRS and CDR2 YFSETQ. CDR3 sequence: CASSLERSSYEQYF. The CDR3 DNA reads TGCGCCAGCAGCTTAGAGCGGAGCTCCTACGAGCAGTACTTC.

The V and J genes are TRBV6-2 or TRBV6-3 and TRBJ2-7; the match to TRBD2 covers 10 bases. Germline CDR1 MNHEY, CDR2 SVGEGT. The CDR3 covers 14 residues. V lost 6 bases to trimming and J lost 4 bases; unmatched junction nucleotides: 6. The CDR3 loop is CASSAGTSEYEQYF. The DNA for the CDR3 is TGTGCCAGCAGCGCCGGGACTAGCGAATACGAGCAGTACTTC.

This clone is a singleton in its sample. The rearrangement links TRBV5-1 to TRBJ2-5; tentatively, D is TRBD1 (6 bases). Germline-derived CDR1 and CDR2 are SGHRS and YFSETQ. The germline V and J ends were trimmed by 1 base and 4 bases, with 14 bases remaining between them. CDR3 length: 15 amino acids. CDR3 loop: CASSLNGQWGETQYF. CDR3 nucleotides: TGCGCCAGCAGCTTGAACGGACAGTGGGGAGAGACCCAGTACTTC.

V usage is TRBV25-1 and J usage is TRBJ1-3, with TRBD1 matching 7 bases. CDR1 and CDR2 from the germline V gene are MGHDK and SYGVNS. J lost 4 bases, V lost 5 bases, and 8 bases had no gene match. The CDR3 loop spans 15 amino acids. CDR3 nucleotides: TGTGCCAGCAGTCACAGGGGCTTGCGGGGAAACACCATATATTTT. This translates into CASSHRGLRGNTIYF. Full variable domain (remainder filled in from reference TRBV25-1 and TRBJ1-3): EADIYQTPRYLVIGTGKKITLECSQTMGHDKMYWYQQDPGMELHLIHYSYGVNSTEKGDLSSESTVSRIRTEHFPLTLESARPSHTSQYLCASSHRGLRGNTIYFGEGSWLTVV.

The rearrangement joins TRBV6-2 or TRBV6-3 to TRBJ2-1; 10 bases agree with TRBD2. The CDR3 is 16 residues long. Germline V gene sequence: CDR1 MNHEY, CDR2 SVGEGT. The junction had 4 bases not matched to a gene; V was cut back by 4 bases and J by 1 base. The DNA for the CDR3 is TGTGCCAGCAGTTCTAGCGGGAGCGTTTCCTACAATGAGCAGTTCTTC. Translated, it gives CASSSSGSVSYNEQFF.

As DNA, the CDR3 is TGTGCCAGCAGCAGAACAGGGTCTAACTATGGCTACACCTTC. The encoded protein is CASSRTGSNYGYTF. V and J are TRBV11-2 and TRBJ1-2, with D perhaps matching TRBD1 (6 bases). Looked up from germline, CDR1 is SGHAT and CDR2 is FQNNGV. CDR3 length: 14 residues. The V gene lost 5 bases and the J gene lost 0 bases, with 10 bases spanning the gap.

The V gene is TRBV29-1, the J gene TRBJ1-1; no clear D gene. This CDR3 spans 13 amino acids. Trimming stripped 2 bases from V and 3 bases from J, with 10 bases between. Germline V gives CDR1 SQVTM, CDR2 ANQGSEA. The CDR3 spells CSVERVTHTEAFF. The CDR3 DNA reads TGCAGCGTTGAACGGGTGACCCACACTGAAGCTTTCTTT.

The gene calls are TRBV6-5 and TRBJ1-1; 7 bases map to TRBD1. J was trimmed by 8 bases and V by 6 bases; bases with no gene match: 9. Germline CDR1 is MNHEY and CDR2 is SVGAGI. CDR3 size: 13 residues. CDR3 residues: CASSQRRGQEAFF. The CDR3, as DNA: TGTGCCAGCAGCCAGAGGAGGGGGCAAGAAGCTTTCTTT.

This sequence joins TRBV6-5 and TRBJ1-2, with a tentative D call TRBD1 (6 bases). V lost 6 bases, J lost 0 bases, and 14 bases lay in between. The CDR3 sequence is 15 residues long. CDR1 is MNHEY and CDR2 is SVGAGI in the germline V gene. CDR3 DNA: TGTGCCAGCAGCTCTGCGGGGGGCCCTAACTATGGCTACACCTTC. As protein: CASSSAGGPNYGYTF.

The chain couples TRBV7-8 to TRBJ2-1; D unclear. V shed 4 bases and J shed 4 bases, with 5 bases lying between them. There are 12 residues in the CDR3. Germline loops: CDR1 SGHVS, CDR2 FQNEAQ. The CDR3 sequence is CASSSGYNEQFF. In DNA, the CDR3 is TGTGCCAGCAGCTCCGGTTACAATGAGCAGTTCTTC.

The V and J genes are TRBV30 and TRBJ2-7; D might be TRBD1 (5 bases). CDR1 and CDR2 from the germline V gene are GTSNPN and SVGIG (reference sequence). CDR3 length: 12 amino acids. CDR3 bases: TGTGCAGTCAGGGATCGTACCTACGAGCAGTACTTC. This gives the protein CAVRDRTYEQYF.

This chain uses TRBV28 with TRBJ2-7; 12 nucleotides match TRBD1. The trim removed 6 bases at V and 8 bases at J, leaving 8 bases unmatched. This CDR3 is 14 amino acids long. Per germline, CDR1 MDHEN and CDR2 SYDVKM. For the CDR3, the DNA is TGTGCCAGCAGCCCCGGGACAGGGGGCGCTAAGCAGTACTTC. Residues: CASSPGTGGAKQYF.

The genes are TRBV5-6 and TRBJ1-5; 9 bases are a match to TRBD1. V dropped 4 bases and J dropped 2; count of bases not matched to a gene: 4. CDR1 is SGHDT, CDR2 YYEEEE, per germline. There are 15 residues in the CDR3. CDR3 bases: TGTGCCAGCAGCGCCCGGGACAGGGGCAATCAGCCCCAGCATTTT. Amino acids: CASSARDRGNQPQHF.

This chain joins TRBV28 and TRBJ1-1, with 7 nucleotides matching TRBD1. The J segment lost 10 bases and the V segment lost 10 bases, leaving 12 bases of the junction unmatched. The length of the CDR3 is 12 residues. Per germline, CDR1 MDHEN and CDR2 SYDVKM. In nucleotides, the CDR3 is TGTGCCACCCGACTACAGGGGAAGGGAGCTTTCTTT. The encoded protein is CATRLQGKGAFF. Combining the CDR3 with reference TRBV28 and TRBJ1-1 gives the whole variable domain DVKVTQSSRYLVKRTGEKVFLECVQDMDHENMFWYRQDPGLGLRLIYFSYDVKMKEKGDIPEGYSVSREKKERFSLILESASTNQTSMYLCATRLQGKGAFFGQGTRLTVV.

V usage is TRBV9 and J usage is TRBJ2-3; TRBD2 matches at 11 bases. V was clipped by 0 bases and J by 2 bases; unmatched bases: 11. In germline, CDR1 is SGDLS, CDR2 YYNGEE. This CDR3 has 19 amino acids. The CDR3 is CASSVDLSGGADPTDTQYF. CDR3 sequence (DNA): TGTGCCAGCAGCGTAGACCTTAGCGGGGGGGCCGATCCCACAGATACGCAGTATTTT. Variable domain in full (rest from reference TRBV9 and TRBJ2-3): DSGVTQTPKHLITATGQRVTLRCSPRSGDLSVYWYQQSLDQGLQFLIQYYNGEERAKGNILERFSAQQFPDLHSELNLSSLELGDSALYFCASSVDLSGGADPTDTQYFGPGTRLTVL.

The chain links TRBV28 to TRBJ1-3; TRBD1 might be the D (5 bases). This CDR3 has 15 residues. V lost 5 bases, J lost 4 bases, and 15 bases lay in between. Germline CDR1 is MDHEN and CDR2 is SYDVKM. The DNA for the CDR3 is TGTGCCAGCAGTCTCTCCGACAGCTTAGGAAACACCATATATTTT. Encoded protein: CASSLSDSLGNTIYF.

The chain combines TRBV10-3 with TRBJ2-1, with D possibly matching TRBD2 (5 bases). Trimming shortened V by 2 bases and J by 10 bases, and 15 bases separated the two germline ends. The CDR3 has 14 residues. Germline values: CDR1 ENHRY, CDR2 SYGVKD. The CDR3 protein is CAISETSPASEQFF. CDR3 in DNA: TGTGCCATCAGTGAGACCTCCCCGGCTAGCGAGCAGTTCTTC.